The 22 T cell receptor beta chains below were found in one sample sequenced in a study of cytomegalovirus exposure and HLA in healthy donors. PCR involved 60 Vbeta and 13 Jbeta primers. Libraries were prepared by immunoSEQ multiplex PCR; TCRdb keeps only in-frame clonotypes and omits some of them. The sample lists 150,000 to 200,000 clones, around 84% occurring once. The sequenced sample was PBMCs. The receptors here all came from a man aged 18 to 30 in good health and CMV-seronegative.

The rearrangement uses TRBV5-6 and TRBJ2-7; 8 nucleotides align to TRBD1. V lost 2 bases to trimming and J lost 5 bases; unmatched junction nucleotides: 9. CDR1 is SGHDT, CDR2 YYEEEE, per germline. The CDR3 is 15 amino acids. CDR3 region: CASSLIPGGGDEQYF. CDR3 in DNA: TGTGCCAGCAGCTTAATCCCAGGGGGCGGCGACGAGCAGTACTTC.

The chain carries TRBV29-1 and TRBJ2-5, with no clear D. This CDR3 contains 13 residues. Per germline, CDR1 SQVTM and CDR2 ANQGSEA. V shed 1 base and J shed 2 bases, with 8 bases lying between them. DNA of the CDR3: TGCAGCGTTGAAGGGGCAGAACAAGAGACCCAGTACTTC. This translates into CSVEGAEQETQYF.

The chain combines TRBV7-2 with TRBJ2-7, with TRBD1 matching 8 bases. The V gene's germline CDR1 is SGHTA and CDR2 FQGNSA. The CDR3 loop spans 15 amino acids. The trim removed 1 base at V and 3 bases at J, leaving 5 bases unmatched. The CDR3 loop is CASSLGTGLFYEQYF. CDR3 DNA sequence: TGTGCCAGCAGCTTAGGGACAGGGCTTTTCTACGAGCAGTACTTC.

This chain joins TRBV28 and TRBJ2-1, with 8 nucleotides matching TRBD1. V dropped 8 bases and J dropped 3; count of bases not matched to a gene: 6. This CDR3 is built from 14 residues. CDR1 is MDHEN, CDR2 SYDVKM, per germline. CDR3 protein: CASVRDRLYNEQFF. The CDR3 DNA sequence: TGTGCCAGCGTCCGGGACAGGCTCTACAATGAGCAGTTCTTC.

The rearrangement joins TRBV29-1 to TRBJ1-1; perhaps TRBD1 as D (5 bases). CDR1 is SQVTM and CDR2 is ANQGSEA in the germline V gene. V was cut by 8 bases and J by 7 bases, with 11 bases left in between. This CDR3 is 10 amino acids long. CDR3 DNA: TGCAGCATCTCTAGGGGTGAAGCTTTCTTT. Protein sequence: CSISRGEAFF.

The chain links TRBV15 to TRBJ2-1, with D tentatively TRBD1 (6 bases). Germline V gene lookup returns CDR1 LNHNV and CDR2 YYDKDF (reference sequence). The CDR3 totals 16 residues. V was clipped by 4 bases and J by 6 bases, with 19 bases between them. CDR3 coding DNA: TGTGCCACCAGCACTGGGGGCGTAGGACGGCCCAATGAGCAGTTCTTC. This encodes CATSTGGVGRPNEQFF.

DNA for the CDR3: TGTGCCAGCAGTGAATTTGGGGGGGTGGACTATGGCTACACCTTC. Translated: CASSEFGGVDYGYTF. The chain combines TRBV6-1 with TRBJ1-2, with D perhaps TRBD1 (5 bases). The CDR3 loop spans 15 amino acids. Germline V gene sequence: CDR1 MNHNS, CDR2 SASEGT. Trimming pared 2 bases from V and 3 bases from J, leaving 13 bases between.

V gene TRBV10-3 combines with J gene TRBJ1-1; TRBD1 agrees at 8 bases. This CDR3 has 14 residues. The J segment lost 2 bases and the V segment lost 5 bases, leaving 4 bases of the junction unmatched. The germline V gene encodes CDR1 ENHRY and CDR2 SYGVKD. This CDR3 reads CAISIDRGNTEAFF. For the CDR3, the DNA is TGTGCCATCAGTATAGACAGGGGAAACACTGAAGCTTTCTTT.

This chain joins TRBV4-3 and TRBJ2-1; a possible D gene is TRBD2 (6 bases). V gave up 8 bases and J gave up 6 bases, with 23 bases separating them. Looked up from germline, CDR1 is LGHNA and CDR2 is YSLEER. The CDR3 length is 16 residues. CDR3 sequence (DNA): TGCGCCAGCGGAGGGTCCCGTAACAACCCCTCCAATGAGCAGTTCTTC. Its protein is CASGGSRNNPSNEQFF.

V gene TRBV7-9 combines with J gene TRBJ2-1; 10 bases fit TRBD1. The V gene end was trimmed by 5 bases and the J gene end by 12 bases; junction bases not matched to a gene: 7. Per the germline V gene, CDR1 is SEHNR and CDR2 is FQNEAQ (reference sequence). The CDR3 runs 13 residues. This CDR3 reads CASSRDRGFVQFF. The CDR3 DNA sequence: TGTGCCAGCAGCCGGGACAGGGGATTTGTGCAGTTCTTC.

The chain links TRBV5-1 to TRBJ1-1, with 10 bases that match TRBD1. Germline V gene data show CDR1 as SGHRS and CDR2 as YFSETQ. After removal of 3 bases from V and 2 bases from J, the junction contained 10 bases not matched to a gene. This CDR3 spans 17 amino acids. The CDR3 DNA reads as TGCGCCAGCAGCTCAGTAGGAGACAGGGGGCAAAACACTGAAGCTTTCTTT. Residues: CASSSVGDRGQNTEAFF.

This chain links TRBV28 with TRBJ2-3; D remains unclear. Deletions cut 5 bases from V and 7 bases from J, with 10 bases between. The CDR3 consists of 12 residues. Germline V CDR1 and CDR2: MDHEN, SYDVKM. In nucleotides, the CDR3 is TGTGCCAGCAGTCTACCCCTTAATACGCAGTATTTT. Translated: CASSLPLNTQYF.

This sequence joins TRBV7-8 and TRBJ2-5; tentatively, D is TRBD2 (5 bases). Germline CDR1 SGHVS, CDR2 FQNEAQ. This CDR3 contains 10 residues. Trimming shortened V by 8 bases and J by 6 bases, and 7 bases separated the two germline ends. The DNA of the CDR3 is TGTGCCAGCGGGGAGAAGACCCAGTACTTC. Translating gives CASGEKTQYF.

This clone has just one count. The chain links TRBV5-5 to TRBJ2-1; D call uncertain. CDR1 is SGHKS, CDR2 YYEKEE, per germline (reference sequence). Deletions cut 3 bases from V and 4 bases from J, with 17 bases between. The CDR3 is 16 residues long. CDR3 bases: TGTGCCAGCAGCTCCTTTGCGGAGTGGAAATACAATGAGCAGTTCTTC. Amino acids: CASSSFAEWKYNEQFF.

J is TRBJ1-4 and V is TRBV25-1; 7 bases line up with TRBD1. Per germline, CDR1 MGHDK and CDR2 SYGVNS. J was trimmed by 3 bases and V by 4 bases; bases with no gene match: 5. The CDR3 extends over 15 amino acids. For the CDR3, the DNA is TGTGCCAGCAGTGTTCATGGGACAGCTAATGAAAAACTGTTTTTT. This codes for CASSVHGTANEKLFF.

Here the CDR3 reads CASSPGRGGGYTF. The CDR3 region has the DNA TGTGCCAGCAGCCCCGGCAGGGGCGGTGGCTACACCTTC. This chain links TRBV7-2 with TRBJ1-2; D perhaps matches TRBD1 (6 bases). The CDR3 covers 13 residues. Trimming removed 5 bases from V and 7 bases from J, with 14 bases in between. Germline-derived CDR1 and CDR2 are SGHTA and FQGNSA.

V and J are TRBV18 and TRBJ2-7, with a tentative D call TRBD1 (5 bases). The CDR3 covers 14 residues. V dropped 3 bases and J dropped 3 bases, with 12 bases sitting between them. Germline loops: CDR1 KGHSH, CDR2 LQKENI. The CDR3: CASSPTAENYEQYF. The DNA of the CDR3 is TGTGCCAGCTCACCGACAGCAGAGAACTACGAGCAGTACTTC.

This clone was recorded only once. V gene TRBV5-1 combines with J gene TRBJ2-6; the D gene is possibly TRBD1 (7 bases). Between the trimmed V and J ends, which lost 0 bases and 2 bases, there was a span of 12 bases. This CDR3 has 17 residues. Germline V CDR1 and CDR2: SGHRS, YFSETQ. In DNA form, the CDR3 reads TGCGCCAGCAGCTTGGACAGGGGAGGCACTGGGGCCAACGTCCTGACTTTC. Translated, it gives CASSLDRGGTGANVLTF.

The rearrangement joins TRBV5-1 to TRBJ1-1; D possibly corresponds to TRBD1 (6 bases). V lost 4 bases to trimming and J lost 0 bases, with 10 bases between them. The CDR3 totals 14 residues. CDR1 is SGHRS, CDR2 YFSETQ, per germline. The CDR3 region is CASSPRTVNTEAFF. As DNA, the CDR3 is TGCGCCAGCAGCCCAAGGACAGTGAACACTGAAGCTTTCTTT. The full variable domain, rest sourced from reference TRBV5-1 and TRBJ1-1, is KAGVTQTPRYLIKTRGQQVTLSCSPISGHRSVSWYQQTPGQGLQFLFEYFSETQRNKGNFPGRFSGRQFSNSRSEMNVSTLELGDSALYLCASSPRTVNTEAFFGQGTRLTVV.

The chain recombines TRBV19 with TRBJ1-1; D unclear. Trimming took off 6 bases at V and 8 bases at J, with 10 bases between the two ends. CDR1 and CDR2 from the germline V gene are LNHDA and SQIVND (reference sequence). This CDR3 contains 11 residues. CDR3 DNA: TGTGCCAGTAGGGCGGCACCCGAAGCTTTCTTT. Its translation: CASRAAPEAFF.

The CDR3, as DNA: TGTGCCAGCAGTTCGACCGGGACAGGGAGGTATGGCTACACCTTC. Residues: CASSSTGTGRYGYTF. The chain couples TRBV27 to TRBJ1-2; TRBD1 agrees at 9 bases. The length of the CDR3 is 15 residues. Germline loops: CDR1 MNHEY, CDR2 SMNVEV (reference sequence). With 4 bases clipped from V and 5 bases from J, the junction kept 8 bases outside the gene matches.

CDR3 nucleotide sequence: TGTGCCAGCAGCTTAAACACTAAAGAGACCCAGTACTTC. This encodes CASSLNTKETQYF. The genes are TRBV7-9 and TRBJ2-5; no reliable D call. Per germline, CDR1 SEHNR and CDR2 FQNEAQ (reference sequence). Trimming shortened V by 2 bases and J by 3 bases, and 7 bases separated the two germline ends. CDR3 size: 13 residues.